One sample yielded the 10 T cell receptor beta chains listed below, sequenced in a study of CD8 T cells in Susac syndrome. RNA was extracted with the RNeasy kit, and a quantity of roughly 0.5 to 1 ug was reverse transcribed using random hexamers. TCRdb processed the immunoSEQ multiplex PCR reads anew with MiXCR; each CDR3 protein has one entry. The sample lists about 75,000 distinct CDR3 sequences; roughly 94% were seen once. Sequencing input: CD8+ T cells from PBMCs. The receptors here all came from a human donor with Susac syndrome.

There are a few counts of this clonotype. The V call is TRBV2, the J call TRBJ2-5, with D maybe TRBD1 (6 bases). Germline lookup yields CDR1 SNHLY and CDR2 FYNNEI. Trimming removed 0 bases at V and 4 bases at J, with 12 bases between. There are 15 residues in the CDR3. The chain's CDR3 is CASSEARGTVETQYF. CDR3 DNA sequence: TGTGCCAGCAGTGAAGCTAGGGGGACGGTAGAGACCCAGTACTTC.

This clonotype was picked up one time. The rearrangement joins TRBV30 to TRBJ2-3; D unclear. Germline CDR1 is GTSNPN and CDR2 is SVGIG (reference sequence). This CDR3 spans 13 amino acids. Trimming removed 2 bases at V and 0 bases at J, with 6 bases between. CDR3: CAWSRVSTDTQYF. The CDR3 DNA reads TGTGCCTGGAGTAGGGTCAGCACAGATACGCAGTATTTT.

This rearrangement joins TRBV5-5 to TRBJ2-3; D is undetermined. The CDR3 is 11 residues long. Germline V gene sequence: CDR1 SGHKS, CDR2 YYEKEE (reference sequence). The V gene lost 4 bases and the J gene lost 4 bases, with 4 bases spanning the gap. CDR3 nucleotide sequence: TGTGCCAGCAGCCGAGCAGATACGCAGTATTTT. Encoded protein: CASSRADTQYF.

V usage is TRBV4-1 and J usage is TRBJ1-5; no reliable D call. Trimming removed 2 bases from V and 1 base from J, with 9 bases in between. The CDR3 spans 15 residues. Germline-derived CDR1 and CDR2 are MGHRA and YSYEKL. The DNA for the CDR3 is TGCGCCAGCAGCCAAATGGTGGGAAGCAATCAGCCCCAGCATTTT. Its translation is CASSQMVGSNQPQHF.

The V call is TRBV29-1, the J call TRBJ1-2; D is unclear. V was pared by 6 bases and J by 3 bases, with 11 bases between. From germline, CDR1 is SQVTM and CDR2 ANQGSEA. The CDR3 totals 12 residues. CDR3 loop: CSVPGRDYGYTF. The CDR3 nucleotides are TGCAGCGTCCCTGGGAGGGACTATGGCTACACCTTC. Full variable domain (missing parts from reference TRBV29-1 and TRBJ1-2): SAVISQKPSRDICQRGTSLTIQCQVDSQVTMMFWYRQQPGQSLTLIATANQGSEATYESGFVIDKFPISRPNLTFSTLTVSNMSPEDSSIYLCSVPGRDYGYTFGSGTRLTVV.

V and J are TRBV6-2 or TRBV6-3 and TRBJ1-5, with D possibly TRBD1 on 6 matching bases. The CDR3 covers 14 residues. Deletions cut 5 bases from V and 8 bases from J, with 16 bases between. CDR1 is MNHEY, CDR2 SVGEGT, per germline. The CDR3 loop reads CASSLDRPREPQHF. CDR3 bases: TGTGCCAGCAGTCTTGACAGGCCCAGGGAGCCCCAGCATTTT.

The rearrangement links TRBV5-6 to TRBJ2-3; no reliable D call. V lost 3 bases to trimming and J lost 5 bases, with 13 bases between them. CDR1 SGHDT and CDR2 YYEEEE come from the germline V gene. This CDR3 is built from 14 residues. In DNA, the CDR3 is TGTGCCAGCAGCTCCGCCGCCAGATTAGATACGCAGTATTTT. It codes for CASSSAARLDTQYF.

This rearrangement joins TRBV12-3 or TRBV12-4 to TRBJ1-1; D might be TRBD1 (5 bases). This CDR3 has 13 residues. With 6 bases removed from V and 6 bases from J, the gap between germline ends came to 14 bases. The CDR3 DNA sequence: TGTGCCAGCAGCCGGGCAGGGAATGCTGAAGCTTTCTTT. Translating it yields CASSRAGNAEAFF.

The chain links TRBV2 to TRBJ2-7, with a tentative D call TRBD2 (6 bases). The CDR3 contains 13 residues. V lost 7 bases and J lost 2, with 12 bases in between. Per germline, CDR1 SNHLY and CDR2 FYNNEI. CDR3 residues: CASTVSGAYEQYF. The DNA of the CDR3 is TGTGCCAGCACCGTTAGCGGAGCCTACGAGCAGTACTTC.

This clonotype showed up just once. J is TRBJ2-7 and V is TRBV20-1; 9 bases align to TRBD2. Per germline, CDR1 DFQATT and CDR2 SNEGSKA (reference sequence). CDR3 size: 14 residues. Losses at the gene ends were 6 bases for V and 5 bases for J; bases not matched to a gene: 11. CDR3 bases: TGCAGTGCACCTAGCGGGACCTCAAACCACGAGCAGTACTTC. Encoded protein: CSAPSGTSNHEQYF.